One sample yielded the 19 T cell receptor beta chains listed below, sequenced in a study of T cell repertoires in cytomegalovirus infection. A single record per CDR3 protein comes from TCRdb applying MiXCR to the reads. Here the sample spans roughly 640,000 distinct CDR3 sequences, 24% being singletons. The sequencing input was CD8+ T cells from PBMCs. The source of these receptors is a human donor in good health (CMV status not recorded). Some clones in this sample may be carry-over from other donors' samples.

In its sample, this clonotype was seen a few times. The V and J genes are TRBV4-1 and TRBJ1-1, with D perhaps TRBD1 (5 bases). CDR1 is MGHRA, CDR2 YSYEKL, per germline. The CDR3 consists of 13 residues. Trimming left V 4 bases short and J 5 bases short, with 11 bases between. The CDR3 region is CASSRSWGTEAFF. The CDR3 DNA reads TGCGCCAGCAGCCGCAGTTGGGGGACTGAAGCTTTCTTT.

Only a few counts were recorded for this clonotype. The rearrangement joins TRBV4-2 to TRBJ2-3, with 9 bases fitting TRBD2. Germline V gives CDR1 LGHNA, CDR2 YNFKEQ. Trimming at V came to 5 bases and at J to 3 bases, leaving 6 bases not matched to a gene. The CDR3 runs to 15 residues. The DNA of the CDR3 is TGTGCCAGCAGCAGAGCGGGGGGCGCTACAGATACGCAGTATTTT. Protein sequence: CASSRAGGATDTQYF.

This clonotype has ten or more counts. The chain has TRBV7-3 and TRBJ2-1; a possible D gene is TRBD2 (6 bases). Germline V CDR1 and CDR2: SGHTA, FQGTGA. The CDR3 is 13 amino acids. V lost 4 bases and J lost 6, with 10 bases in between. CDR3 sequence reads: CASSYGGPNEQFF. The CDR3 DNA reads TGTGCCAGCAGCTACGGGGGACCCAATGAGCAGTTCTTC.

In this sample, this clonotype turned up a few times. This sequence joins TRBV25-1 and TRBJ1-5, with D unclear. Trimming removed 3 bases at V and 3 bases at J, with 9 bases between. Germline loops: CDR1 MGHDK, CDR2 SYGVNS. The CDR3 has 14 residues. CDR3 sequence: CASSESSLNQPQHF. For the CDR3, the DNA is TGTGCCAGCAGTGAGAGCAGCCTCAATCAGCCCCAGCATTTT.

The rearrangement links TRBV24-1 to TRBJ2-2; D uncertain. CDR1 and CDR2 from the germline V gene are KGHDR and SFDVKD. The CDR3 spans 13 residues. Trimming took off 1 base at V and 3 bases at J, with 2 bases between the two ends. The CDR3 here is CATSDLDTGELFF. The CDR3 DNA reads TGTGCCACCAGTGATTTAGACACCGGGGAGCTGTTTTTT.

This clonotype showed up just a few times. This chain uses TRBV7-9 with TRBJ2-1; D possibly uses TRBD1 or TRBD2 (5 bases each). CDR1 is SEHNR, CDR2 FQNEAQ, per germline (reference sequence). V was cut by 5 bases and J by 16 bases, with 15 bases left in between. The CDR3 is made up of 11 amino acids. The CDR3, as DNA: TGTGCCAGCAGCCACGACGGGACGTTTTTCTTC. It specifies CASSHDGTFFF.

The sample holds a few counts of this clonotype. The chain joins TRBV9 to TRBJ2-2, with 10 nucleotides matching TRBD2. The length of the CDR3 is 16 residues. CDR1 and CDR2 (germline): SGDLS, YYNGEE. Trimming took 2 bases from V and 4 from J; bases not matched to a gene: 5. The CDR3 protein is CASSVSGGAGTGELFF. Here the CDR3 DNA reads TGTGCCAGCAGCGTCAGCGGGGGGGCCGGCACCGGGGAGCTGTTTTTT.

Many counts were recorded for this clonotype. The V gene is TRBV7-2, the J gene TRBJ1-1, with D unclear. This CDR3 spans 15 amino acids. Germline values: CDR1 SGHTA, CDR2 FQGNSA. Trimming shortened V by 6 bases and J by 3 bases, and 17 bases separated the two germline ends. The CDR3 bases are TGTGCCAGCAGTCTGGCGGGTGAGCCGGACACTGAAGCTTTCTTT. Protein product: CASSLAGEPDTEAFF.

The chain couples TRBV27 to TRBJ1-1, with D possibly matching TRBD1 (5 bases). V lost 6 bases, J lost 1 base, and 9 bases lay in between. The CDR3 is 13 residues long. The germline V gene has CDR1 MNHEY and CDR2 SMNVEV (reference sequence). The CDR3 nucleotides are TGTGCCAGCAGGAACAGGAGGAACACTGAAGCTTTCTTT. Its protein product is CASRNRRNTEAFF.

The chain links TRBV29-1 to TRBJ2-7; no firm D call. V was clipped by 3 bases and J by 6 bases, with 12 bases between them. This CDR3 is built from 12 residues. Germline CDR1 reads SQVTM; CDR2 reads ANQGSEA. CDR3 sequence: CSVDKGRAEQYV. The CDR3 DNA sequence: TGCAGCGTTGATAAGGGAAGGGCCGAGCAGTACGTC.

This clonotype was observed at least ten times. The genes are TRBV7-8 and TRBJ1-1, with 7 nucleotides matching TRBD1. Germline assignment: CDR1 SGHVS and CDR2 FQNEAQ. The CDR3 sequence is 14 residues long. Trimming removed 6 bases from V and 5 bases from J; junction bases left unmatched: 9. This chain's CDR3 is CASSKQGLGTEAFF. In DNA form, the CDR3 reads TGTGCCAGCAGTAAACAGGGGTTGGGGACTGAAGCTTTCTTT.

The table lists this clonotype with many counts. The rearrangement joins TRBV6-5 to TRBJ2-1; possible D gene TRBD1, 6 bases. The CDR3 spans 13 residues. The germline V gene encodes CDR1 MNHEY and CDR2 SVGAGI. Trimming pared 0 bases from V and 7 bases from J, leaving 7 bases between. This chain's CDR3 is CASSYSQGNEQFF. The CDR3 DNA is TGTGCCAGCAGTTACTCACAGGGAAATGAGCAGTTCTTC.

The genes are TRBV5-1 and TRBJ2-7, with 8 bases that match TRBD1. Germline-derived CDR1 and CDR2 are SGHRS and YFSETQ. Losses at the gene ends were 2 bases for V and 1 base for J; bases not matched to a gene: 5. This CDR3 has 15 amino acids. The CDR3 loop is CASSFDRGPSYEQYF. The CDR3, as DNA: TGCGCCAGCAGCTTCGACAGGGGACCTTCCTACGAGCAGTACTTC.

The chain recombines TRBV7-8 with TRBJ1-6; no clear D. The V gene's germline CDR1 is SGHVS and CDR2 FQNEAQ. CDR3 length equals 14 residues. V lost 7 bases and J 7 bases, leaving 14 bases between the germline ends. The CDR3 sequence is CASKSGRVNSPLHF. In nucleotides, the CDR3 is TGTGCCAGCAAATCAGGACGGGTAAATTCACCCCTCCACTTT.

The chain employs TRBV11-1 and TRBJ2-1; D may correspond to TRBD1 or TRBD2 (5 bases each). The CDR3 is 16 residues long. Germline CDR1 reads SGHAT; CDR2 reads FQDESV (reference sequence). V lost 1 base, J lost 2 bases, and 12 bases lay in between. The CDR3 spells CASSLERGPAYNEQFF. CDR3 sequence (DNA): TGTGCCAGCAGCTTAGAGAGGGGACCGGCCTACAATGAGCAGTTCTTC.

This clonotype was counted ten times or more. V gene TRBV28 combines with J gene TRBJ2-7; D is undetermined. This CDR3 contains 14 residues. Trimming pared 1 base from V and 6 bases from J, leaving 13 bases between. CDR1 is MDHEN and CDR2 is SYDVKM in the germline V gene. The CDR3 nucleotides are TGTGCCAGCAGTTTATTTTTAGATTCGGGCGAGCAGTACGTC. Translation: CASSLFLDSGEQYV.

The rearrangement joins TRBV6-5 to TRBJ1-1; D is unclear. Trimming took 2 bases from V and 3 from J, leaving 7 bases between them. CDR3 length: 13 amino acids. CDR1 and CDR2 from the germline V gene are MNHEY and SVGAGI. CDR3 sequence (DNA): TGTGCCAGCAGTTACCTACAGTACACTGAAGCTTTCTTT. Its protein is CASSYLQYTEAFF.

Remarks on this clonotype: The junction departs from the called germline gene at one end, perhaps through a read error. The chain combines TRBV28 with TRBJ2-5; D may be TRBD2 (6 bases). Germline lookup yields CDR1 MDHEN and CDR2 SYDVKM. There are 13 residues in the CDR3. As DNA, the CDR3 is TGTGTCAGCAGTTTGGCGGGGCAAGAGACCCAGTACTTC. Residues: CVSSLAGQETQYF.

This clonotype was seen only a few times. The J gene is TRBJ2-3, the V gene TRBV6-2 or TRBV6-3, with 15 nucleotides matching TRBD2. CDR3 size: 17 residues. V shed 6 bases, J shed 3 bases, and the junction held 7 bases outside the gene matches. The germline V gene encodes CDR1 MNHEY and CDR2 SVGEGT. In nucleotides, the CDR3 is TGTGCCAGCAGATGGGGACTAGCGGGGGGTCGGACAGATACGCAGTATTTT. It translates to CASRWGLAGGRTDTQYF.